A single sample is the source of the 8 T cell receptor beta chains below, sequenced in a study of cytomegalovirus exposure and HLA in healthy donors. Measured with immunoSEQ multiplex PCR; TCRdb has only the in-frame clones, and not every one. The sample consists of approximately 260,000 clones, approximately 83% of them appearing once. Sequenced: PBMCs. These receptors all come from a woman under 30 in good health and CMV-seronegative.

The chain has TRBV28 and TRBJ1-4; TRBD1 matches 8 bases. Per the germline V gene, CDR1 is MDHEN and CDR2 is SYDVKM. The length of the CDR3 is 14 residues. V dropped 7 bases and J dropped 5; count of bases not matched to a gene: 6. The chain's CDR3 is CASKDRAQNEKLFF. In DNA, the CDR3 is TGTGCCAGCAAGGACAGGGCTCAGAATGAAAAACTGTTTTTT.

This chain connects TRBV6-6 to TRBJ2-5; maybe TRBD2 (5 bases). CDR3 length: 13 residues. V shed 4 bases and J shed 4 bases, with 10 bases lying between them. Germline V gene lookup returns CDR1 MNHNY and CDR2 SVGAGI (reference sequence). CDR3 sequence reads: CASSFRLLETQYF. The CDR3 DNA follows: TGTGCCAGCAGTTTCAGACTATTAGAGACCCAGTACTTC.

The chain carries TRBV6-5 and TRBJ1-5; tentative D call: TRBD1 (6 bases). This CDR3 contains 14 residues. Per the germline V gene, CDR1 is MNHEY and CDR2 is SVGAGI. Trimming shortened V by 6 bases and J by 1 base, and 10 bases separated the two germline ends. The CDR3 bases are TGTGCCAGCAGCCGAGACAGGAGCAATCAGCCCCAGCATTTT. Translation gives CASSRDRSNQPQHF.

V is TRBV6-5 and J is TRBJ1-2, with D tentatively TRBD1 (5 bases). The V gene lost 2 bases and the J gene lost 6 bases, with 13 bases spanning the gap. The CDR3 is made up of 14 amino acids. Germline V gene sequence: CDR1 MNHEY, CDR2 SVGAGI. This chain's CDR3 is CASSYGQGGDGYTF. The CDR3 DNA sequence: TGTGCCAGCAGTTACGGGCAGGGAGGCGATGGCTACACCTTC.

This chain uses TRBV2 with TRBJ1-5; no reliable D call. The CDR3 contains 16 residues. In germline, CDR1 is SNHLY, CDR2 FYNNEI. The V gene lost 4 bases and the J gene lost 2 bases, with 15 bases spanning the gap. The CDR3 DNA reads TGTGCCAGCAGTGGGGCAGGATCTTCCGGCAATCAGCCCCAGCATTTT. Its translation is CASSGAGSSGNQPQHF.

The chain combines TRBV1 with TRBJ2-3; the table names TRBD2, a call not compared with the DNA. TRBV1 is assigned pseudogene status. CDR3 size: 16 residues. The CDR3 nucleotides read TGCACCAGCAGCCCATCTAGCGGGAGCCGCACAGATACGCAGTATTTT. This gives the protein CTSSPSSGSRTDTQYF.

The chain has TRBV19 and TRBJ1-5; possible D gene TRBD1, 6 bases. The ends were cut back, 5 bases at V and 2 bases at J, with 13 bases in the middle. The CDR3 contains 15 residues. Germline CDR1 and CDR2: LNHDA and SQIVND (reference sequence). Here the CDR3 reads CASSSYAGGNQPQHF. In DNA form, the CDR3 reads TGTGCCAGTAGTTCCTATGCAGGGGGCAATCAGCCCCAGCATTTT.

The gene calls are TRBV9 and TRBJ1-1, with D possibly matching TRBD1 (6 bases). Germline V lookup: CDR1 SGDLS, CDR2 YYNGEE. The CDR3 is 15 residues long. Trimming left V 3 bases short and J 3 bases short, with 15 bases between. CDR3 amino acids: CASSALEGGYTEAFF. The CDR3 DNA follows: TGTGCCAGCAGCGCCCTAGAGGGGGGGTACACTGAAGCTTTCTTT.